This entry describes one T cell receptor beta chain. Its antigen is not known. The data belong to a study of T-cell reconstitution after alpha-beta-depleted transplantation in children. Molecular barcoding with unique molecular identifiers was used for the TCRbeta library. TCRdb redid the calling of the PCR reads with MiXCR, one entry per CDR3 protein. The data contain around 440,000 distinct CDR3 sequences, around 15% of them seen just once; the ten biggest clones take up around 28%. Overall study results and limits: Roughly two months post-transplant, alpha-beta T cells reportedly originated from several hundred graft clones that had expanded. Surviving recipient T cells and intrathymic progenitors accounted for some patients' high TCRbeta diversity at day 60.

J was trimmed by 6 bases and V by 7 bases; bases with no gene match: 18. Germline V CDR1 and CDR2: ENHRY, SYGVKD. The CDR3 totals 17 residues. The sample here was PBMCs, mostly from graft donor cells, taken 360 days after TCRalphabeta/CD19-depleted stem cell transplant. The source of this sequence is a boy in the first two years of life who had a stem cell transplant for Wiskott-Aldrich syndrome, so the T cells may come from the graft donor. The chain joins TRBV10-3 to TRBJ2-7; 10 bases are a match to TRBD2. The CDR3 nucleotides are TGTGCCATCACGGGATGCCCAGTCCTAGCGGGAGACTGCGAGCAGTACTTC. Translation: CAITGCPVLAGDCEQYF.